Presented here are 30 T cell receptor beta chains from one specimen sequenced in a study of somatic mutations in cytotoxic T cells in rheumatoid arthritis. Some clones are missing from TCRdb's copy, which holds only in-frame ones; the method was immunoSEQ multiplex PCR. This table holds approximately 7,400 clones, around 90% found once. Material for sequencing was CD8+ T cells sorted from blood. These TCRs come from a middle-aged man with rheumatoid arthritis.

The sample holds one count of this clone. The rearrangement links TRBV15 to TRBJ1-5; D gene unclear. The CDR3 consists of 14 residues. V gave up 0 bases and J gave up 9 bases, with 12 bases separating them. Germline CDR1 reads LNHNV; CDR2 reads YYDKDF (reference sequence). CDR3 in DNA: TGTGCCACCAGCAGAGATCGCGCCTTGAGGCCCCAGCATTTT. Translating it yields CATSRDRALRPQHF.

This clone was counted once. This sequence joins TRBV7-8 and TRBJ1-2; 8 positions match TRBD1. The CDR3 loop spans 15 amino acids. In germline, CDR1 is SGHVS, CDR2 FQNEAQ. Trimming cost V 4 bases and J 5 bases; bases outside gene matches: 9. CDR3 region: CASSSQGQGKYGYTF. For the CDR3, the DNA is TGTGCCAGCAGCTCGCAAGGACAGGGCAAATATGGCTACACCTTC.

This clone was seen only a few times. The chain uses TRBV6-5 and TRBJ1-2, with 7 bases aligning to TRBD1. Germline V CDR1 and CDR2: MNHEY, SVGAGI. The V and J ends lost 5 bases and 6 bases, in that order; junction bases with no gene match: 9. The CDR3 is made up of 14 amino acids. The CDR3 region is CASSTGQMSHGYTF. In DNA form, the CDR3 reads TGTGCCAGCAGTACGGGACAGATGTCTCATGGCTACACCTTC.

The chain recombines TRBV2 with TRBJ1-3; 8 positions match TRBD1. The J segment lost 9 bases and the V segment lost 1 base, leaving 14 bases of the junction unmatched. The CDR3 runs 17 residues. Germline-derived CDR1 and CDR2 are SNHLY and FYNNEI. The CDR3 is CASSEVEGQAHRGTIYF. As DNA, the CDR3 is TGTGCCAGCAGTGAAGTGGAGGGACAGGCCCACCGAGGCACCATATATTTT. Variable domain in full (rest from reference TRBV2 and TRBJ1-3): EPEVTQTPSHQVTQMGQEVILRCVPISNHLYFYWYRQILGQKVEFLVSFYNNEISEKSEIFDDQFSVERPDGSNFTLKIRSTKLEDSAMYFCASSEVEGQAHRGTIYFGEGSWLTVV.

The CDR3 loop is CASSPGEGSYEQYF. CDR3 bases: TGTGCCAGCAGCCCCGGGGAGGGTAGCTACGAGCAGTACTTC. The chain couples TRBV14 to TRBJ2-7; 7 bases map to TRBD2. The germline CDR1 and CDR2 sequences are SGHDN and FVKESK. V lost 4 bases, J lost 3 bases, and 6 bases stayed unmatched. The CDR3 length is 14 residues.

V and J are TRBV7-8 and TRBJ2-1; TRBD2 matches 13 bases. V was clipped by 3 bases and J by 1 base; unmatched bases: 3. The CDR3 runs 17 residues. Germline V CDR1 and CDR2: SGHVS, FQNEAQ. As DNA, the CDR3 is TGTGCCAGCAGCTTGGCGACTAGCGGGGGGTCCTACAATGAGCAGTTCTTC. Its translation: CASSLATSGGSYNEQFF.

V gene TRBV6-6 combines with J gene TRBJ2-7; 9 bases map to TRBD1. CDR1 and CDR2 (germline): MNHNY, SVGAGI (reference sequence). The CDR3 consists of 14 residues. V was clipped by 2 bases and J by 3 bases; unmatched bases: 2. This CDR3 is CASSYAGQGYEQYF. In nucleotides, the CDR3 is TGTGCCAGCAGTTACGCGGGACAGGGCTACGAGCAGTACTTC.

This rearrangement joins TRBV9 to TRBJ2-7; 9 bases match TRBD2. Germline assignment: CDR1 SGDLS and CDR2 YYNGEE. V lost 0 bases and J lost 2; bases outside the gene matches: 3. This CDR3 contains 15 residues. CDR3 DNA: TGTGCCAGCAGCGTAGGGGGCGGGGGGGCCTACGAGCAGTACTTC. This gives the protein CASSVGGGGAYEQYF.

The chain recombines TRBV7-2 with TRBJ2-1; 11 nucleotides agree with TRBD2. This CDR3 is built from 15 residues. V lost 5 bases to trimming and J lost 4 bases; unmatched junction nucleotides: 4. The germline CDR1 and CDR2 sequences are SGHTA and FQGNSA. As DNA, the CDR3 is TGTGCCAGCAGCCTCGGGACTAGCGGATACAATGAGCAGTTCTTC. Amino acids: CASSLGTSGYNEQFF.

This clone occurred a few times. The V gene is TRBV28, the J gene TRBJ2-5; a weak D match, TRBD2 (5 bases). V was clipped by 6 bases and J by 4 bases, with 12 bases between them. The length of the CDR3 is 13 residues. The germline gives CDR1 MDHEN, CDR2 SYDVKM. The CDR3 DNA is TGTGCCAGCAGAGCTAGCCCTAGAGAGACCCAGTACTTC. Its translation: CASRASPRETQYF.

The gene calls are TRBV7-9 and TRBJ2-5; possibly TRBD2 for D (5 bases). Trimming cost V 3 bases and J 5 bases, with 13 bases left between them. Per germline, CDR1 SEHNR and CDR2 FQNEAQ (reference sequence). The CDR3 runs 14 residues. The CDR3 sequence is CASSFLALGETQYF. Written as DNA, the CDR3 is TGTGCCAGCAGCTTCTTAGCGTTGGGCGAGACCCAGTACTTC.

This chain uses TRBV6-6 with TRBJ1-1; D is possibly TRBD1 (6 bases). Deletions cut 0 bases from V and 8 bases from J, with 7 bases between. The CDR3 sequence is 12 residues long. Germline loops: CDR1 MNHNY, CDR2 SVGAGI (reference sequence). In nucleotides, the CDR3 is TGTGCCAGCAGTTACTCGGACAGAGAAGCTTTCTTT. This sequence encodes CASSYSDREAFF.

J is TRBJ2-3 and V is TRBV13; TRBD2 matches at 8 bases. Trimming took 5 bases from V and 2 from J; bases not matched to a gene: 9. The CDR3 totals 16 residues. Germline V gene lookup returns CDR1 PRHDT and CDR2 FYEKMQ (reference sequence). DNA for the CDR3: TGTGCCAGCAGCATCCCGTCCGGGGGGGACACAGATACGCAGTATTTT. As protein: CASSIPSGGDTDTQYF.

A single count supports this clone. The J gene is TRBJ2-7, the V gene TRBV7-9; 9 bases are a match to TRBD1. After removal of 3 bases from V and 3 bases from J, the junction contained 6 bases not matched to a gene. Germline loops: CDR1 SEHNR, CDR2 FQNEAQ (reference sequence). This CDR3 has 15 residues. This CDR3 reads CASSFLGQGNYEQYF. CDR3 bases: TGTGCCAGCAGCTTTCTGGGACAGGGCAACTACGAGCAGTACTTC.

V gene TRBV11-2 combines with J gene TRBJ1-3, with 7 bases identical to TRBD1. Germline loops: CDR1 SGHAT, CDR2 FQNNGV. The CDR3 totals 19 residues. V lost 5 bases, J lost 0 bases, and 16 bases stayed unmatched. CDR3 sequence reads: CASSPWDSRRDYSGNTIYF. CDR3 nucleotide sequence: TGTGCCAGCAGCCCCTGGGACAGCCGCCGTGACTACTCTGGAAACACCATATATTTT.

The chain has TRBV19 and TRBJ2-5; 11 nucleotides agree with TRBD2. There are 15 residues in the CDR3. Germline CDR1 reads LNHDA; CDR2 reads SQIVND (reference sequence). The V segment lost 3 bases and the J segment 0 bases; nucleotides outside the gene matches: 0. CDR3 loop: CASSMGLADQETQYF. The CDR3 DNA sequence: TGTGCCAGTAGTATGGGACTAGCGGACCAAGAGACCCAGTACTTC.

This chain connects TRBV6-1 to TRBJ2-7, with 9 positions matching TRBD1. The CDR3 has 15 amino acids. With V trimmed by 4 bases and J by 4 bases, 8 bases remained unmatched. Germline assignment: CDR1 MNHNS and CDR2 SASEGT. The CDR3 loop is CASSVGQGPSYEQYV. CDR3 bases: TGTGCCAGCAGTGTTGGACAGGGGCCCTCTTACGAGCAGTACGTC.

This clone was counted a single time. The chain uses TRBV7-9 and TRBJ2-7, with 7 nucleotides matching TRBD1. The germline gives CDR1 SEHNR, CDR2 FQNEAQ (reference sequence). J gave up 6 bases and V 5 bases, and 4 bases lay outside the gene matches. The CDR3 contains 12 residues. The CDR3 is CASSETGREQYF. CDR3 in DNA: TGTGCCAGCAGCGAGACAGGGCGCGAGCAGTACTTC. The full variable domain, with the rest looked up from reference TRBV7-9 and TRBJ2-7, is DTGVSQNPRHKITKRGQNVTFRCDPISEHNRLYWYRQTLGQGPEFLTYFQNEAQLEKSRLLSDRFSAERPKGSFSTLEIQRTEQGDSAMYLCASSETGREQYFGPGTRLTVT.

The chain is built from TRBV27 and TRBJ2-7; 7 nucleotides agree with TRBD2. V gave up 3 bases and J gave up 2 bases; unmatched junction bases: 4. Germline assignment: CDR1 MNHEY and CDR2 SMNVEV (reference sequence). CDR3 length: 14 amino acids. CDR3 nucleotide sequence: TGTGCCAGCAGTTTGAGGGAGGGAGCCTACGAGCAGTACGTC. It encodes CASSLREGAYEQYV.

This sequence joins TRBV29-1 and TRBJ2-1, with 8 bases fitting TRBD2. Germline values: CDR1 SQVTM, CDR2 ANQGSEA. V lost 7 bases to trimming and J lost 2 bases; unmatched junction nucleotides: 7. This CDR3 region has 14 residues. In DNA, the CDR3 is TGCAGCGGCCGGGAGGGGGGGGCCTACAATGAGCAGTTCTTC. Translating gives CSGREGGAYNEQFF.

Written as DNA, the CDR3 is TGTGCCAGCAGTTACGGGCAGGGGACCTACGAGCAGTACTTC. Its translation is CASSYGQGTYEQYF. The V and J genes are TRBV6-5 and TRBJ2-7, with TRBD1 as a possible D gene (6 bases). CDR3 length: 14 residues. CDR1 is MNHEY and CDR2 is SVGAGI in the germline V gene. Trimming removed 2 bases from V and 2 bases from J, with 10 bases in between.

This clone was observed a few times. This rearrangement joins TRBV7-8 to TRBJ1-5, with 9 positions matching TRBD1. CDR1 and CDR2 (germline): SGHVS, FQNEAQ. The length of the CDR3 is 15 residues. V lost 5 bases, J lost 10 bases, and 12 bases stayed unmatched. The CDR3 loop is CASSLDRGPSRPQHF. CDR3 in DNA: TGTGCCAGCAGCCTGGACAGGGGCCCCTCGCGACCCCAGCATTTT.

J is TRBJ1-4 and V is TRBV28; 7 bases are shared with TRBD1. Per the germline V gene, CDR1 is MDHEN and CDR2 is SYDVKM. The ends lost 6 bases at V and 6 bases at J; junction bases unmatched: 10. This CDR3 is built from 15 residues. The chain's CDR3 is CASSSTGSMDEKLFF. Written as DNA, the CDR3 is TGTGCCAGCAGCTCGACAGGGTCGATGGATGAAAAACTGTTTTTT.

The chain employs TRBV2 and TRBJ2-7; D is uncertain. Germline values: CDR1 SNHLY, CDR2 FYNNEI. Between the trimmed V and J ends, which lost 3 bases and 3 bases, there was a span of 9 bases. This CDR3 has 13 amino acids. CDR3 nucleotides: TGTGCCAGCAGTGATCAGACAAGCTACGAGCAGTACTTC. This sequence encodes CASSDQTSYEQYF. The whole variable domain, filled in from reference TRBV2 and TRBJ2-7, reads EPEVTQTPSHQVTQMGQEVILRCVPISNHLYFYWYRQILGQKVEFLVSFYNNEISEKSEIFDDQFSVERPDGSNFTLKIRSTKLEDSAMYFCASSDQTSYEQYFGPGTRLTVT.

J is TRBJ2-5 and V is TRBV5-6, with 8 nucleotides matching TRBD1. Trimming took 3 bases from V and 1 from J; bases not matched to a gene: 8. CDR1 and CDR2 (germline): SGHDT, YYEEEE. CDR3 length equals 16 residues. CDR3 in DNA: TGTGCCAGCAGCTCCCTAAGACAGGGGTCCCAAGAGACCCAGTACTTC. This encodes CASSSLRQGSQETQYF.

This chain links TRBV19 with TRBJ1-2, with D possibly matching TRBD1 (6 bases). Germline CDR1 and CDR2: LNHDA and SQIVND (reference sequence). Trimming took 5 bases from V and 4 from J, leaving 23 bases between them. The CDR3 extends over 17 amino acids. CDR3 bases: TGTGCCAGTAGTTCCTCTACAGGGATGATGGTGAGCTATGGCTACACCTTC. Amino acid sequence: CASSSSTGMMVSYGYTF.

V and J are TRBV6-6 and TRBJ2-7; 8 positions agree with TRBD1. This CDR3 has 14 residues. V shed 6 bases and J 3 bases; nucleotides not matched to a gene: 7. The germline V gene encodes CDR1 MNHNY and CDR2 SVGAGI (reference sequence). DNA for the CDR3: TGTGCCAGCAGGAGCCGGGACAGGCTCTACGAGCAGTACTTC. This gives the protein CASRSRDRLYEQYF.

The chain is built from TRBV13 and TRBJ2-7; 7 nucleotides agree with TRBD1. The CDR3 spans 16 residues. The J segment lost 2 bases and the V segment lost 4 bases, leaving 11 bases of the junction unmatched. Germline V lookup: CDR1 PRHDT, CDR2 FYEKMQ (reference sequence). In nucleotides, the CDR3 is TGTGCCAGCAGCTCACTCAAGACAGGGCGGCCCTACGAGCAGTACTTC. This encodes CASSSLKTGRPYEQYF.

The chain links TRBV7-8 to TRBJ2-1; 9 nucleotides line up with TRBD2. The CDR3 runs to 15 residues. Germline V gene data show CDR1 as SGHVS and CDR2 as FQNEAQ. J gave up 7 bases and V 2 bases, and 6 bases lay outside the gene matches. CDR3 loop: CASSLMRGGVNEQFF. CDR3 nucleotide sequence: TGTGCCAGCAGCTTAATGCGGGGGGGCGTAAATGAGCAGTTCTTC.

The chain recombines TRBV7-8 with TRBJ2-7; a possible D gene is TRBD1 (5 bases). V dropped 5 bases and J dropped 3 bases, with 8 bases sitting between them. Germline values: CDR1 SGHVS, CDR2 FQNEAQ. This CDR3 region has 12 residues. The CDR3 bases are TGTGCCAGCAGCACAACAGGCTACGAGCAGTACTTC. Its translation: CASSTTGYEQYF.